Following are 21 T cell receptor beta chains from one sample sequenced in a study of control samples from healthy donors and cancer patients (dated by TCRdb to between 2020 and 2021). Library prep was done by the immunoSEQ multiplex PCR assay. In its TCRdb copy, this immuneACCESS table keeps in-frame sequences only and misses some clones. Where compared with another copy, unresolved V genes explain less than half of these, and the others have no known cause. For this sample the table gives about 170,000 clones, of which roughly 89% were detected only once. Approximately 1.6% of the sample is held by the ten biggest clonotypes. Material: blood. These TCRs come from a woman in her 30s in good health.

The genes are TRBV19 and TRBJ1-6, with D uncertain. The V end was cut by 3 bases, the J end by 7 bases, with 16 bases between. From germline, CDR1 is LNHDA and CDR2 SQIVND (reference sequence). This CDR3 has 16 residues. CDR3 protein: CASSMGMGFENSPLHF. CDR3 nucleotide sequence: TGTGCCAGTAGTATGGGGATGGGGTTCGAGAATTCACCCCTCCACTTT.

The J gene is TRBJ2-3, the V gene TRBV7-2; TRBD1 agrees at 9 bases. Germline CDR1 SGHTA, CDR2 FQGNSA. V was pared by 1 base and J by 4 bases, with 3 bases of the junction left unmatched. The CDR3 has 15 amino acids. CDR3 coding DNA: TGTGCCAGCAGCTTAGGACGGACAGGGGCAGATACGCAGTATTTT. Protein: CASSLGRTGADTQYF.

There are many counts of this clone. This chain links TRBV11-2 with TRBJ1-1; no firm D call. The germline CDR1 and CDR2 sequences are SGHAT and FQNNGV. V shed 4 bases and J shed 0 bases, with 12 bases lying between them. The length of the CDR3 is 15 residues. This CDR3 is CASSSKAGMNTEAFF. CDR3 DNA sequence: TGTGCCAGCAGCTCAAAAGCAGGTATGAACACTGAAGCTTTCTTT.

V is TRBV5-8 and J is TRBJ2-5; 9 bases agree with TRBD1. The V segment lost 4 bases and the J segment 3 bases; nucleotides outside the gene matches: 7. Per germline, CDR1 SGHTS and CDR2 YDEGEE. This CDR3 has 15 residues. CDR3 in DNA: TGTGCCAGCAGCCCGGGGACAGGGTTCGAAGAGACCCAGTACTTC. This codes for CASSPGTGFEETQYF.

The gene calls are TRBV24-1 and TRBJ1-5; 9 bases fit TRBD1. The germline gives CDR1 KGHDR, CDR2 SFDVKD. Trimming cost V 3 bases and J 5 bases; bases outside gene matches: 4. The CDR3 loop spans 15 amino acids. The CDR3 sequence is CATSDADRGDQPQHF. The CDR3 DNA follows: TGTGCCACCAGTGATGCGGACAGGGGCGATCAGCCCCAGCATTTT.

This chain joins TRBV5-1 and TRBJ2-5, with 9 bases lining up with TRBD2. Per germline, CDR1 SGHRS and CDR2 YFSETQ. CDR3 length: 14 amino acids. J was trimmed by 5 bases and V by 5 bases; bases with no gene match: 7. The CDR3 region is CASSGGREFETQYF. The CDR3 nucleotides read TGCGCCAGCAGTGGCGGGAGGGAGTTTGAGACCCAGTACTTC.

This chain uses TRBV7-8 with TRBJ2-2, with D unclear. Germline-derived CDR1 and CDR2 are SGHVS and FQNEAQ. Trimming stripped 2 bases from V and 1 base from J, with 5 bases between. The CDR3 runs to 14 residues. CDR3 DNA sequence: TGTGCCAGCAGCTTATCAGGGAACACCGGGGAGCTGTTTTTT. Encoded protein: CASSLSGNTGELFF.

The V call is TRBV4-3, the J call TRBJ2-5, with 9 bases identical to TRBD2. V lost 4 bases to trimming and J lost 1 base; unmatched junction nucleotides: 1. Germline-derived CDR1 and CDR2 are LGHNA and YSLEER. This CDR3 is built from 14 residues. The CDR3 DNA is TGCGCCAGCAGCCGTAGCGGGAGCCAAGAGACCCAGTACTTC. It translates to CASSRSGSQETQYF.

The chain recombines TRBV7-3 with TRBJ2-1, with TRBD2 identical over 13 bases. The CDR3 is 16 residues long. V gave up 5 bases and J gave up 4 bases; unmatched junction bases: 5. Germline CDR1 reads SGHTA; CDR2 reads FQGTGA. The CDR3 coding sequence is TGTGCCAGCAGCCCGGGGACTAGCGGGAAGTACAATGAGCAGTTCTTC. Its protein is CASSPGTSGKYNEQFF.

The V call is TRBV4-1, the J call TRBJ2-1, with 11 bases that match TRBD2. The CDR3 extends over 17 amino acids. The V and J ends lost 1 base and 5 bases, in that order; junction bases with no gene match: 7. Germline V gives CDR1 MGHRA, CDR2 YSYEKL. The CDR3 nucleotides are TGCGCCAGCAGCCAAGTTACCATGGGACTAGCGGACAATGAGCAGTTCTTC. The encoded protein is CASSQVTMGLADNEQFF.

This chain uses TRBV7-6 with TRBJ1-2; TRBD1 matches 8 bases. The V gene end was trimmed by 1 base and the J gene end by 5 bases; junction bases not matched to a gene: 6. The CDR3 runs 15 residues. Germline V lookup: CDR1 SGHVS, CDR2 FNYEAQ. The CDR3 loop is CASSLDSDRDYGYTF. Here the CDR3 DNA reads TGTGCCAGCAGCTTAGACTCGGACAGGGATTATGGCTACACCTTC.

DNA of the CDR3: TGTGCCAGCAGTTGGGGGGTCAATGAGCAGTTCTTC. Protein product: CASSWGVNEQFF. The chain combines TRBV6-6 with TRBJ2-1; TRBD2 is a possible D gene (6 bases). The V gene lost 4 bases and the J gene lost 6 bases, with 7 bases spanning the gap. This CDR3 spans 12 amino acids. Germline CDR1 and CDR2: MNHNY and SVGAGI (reference sequence).

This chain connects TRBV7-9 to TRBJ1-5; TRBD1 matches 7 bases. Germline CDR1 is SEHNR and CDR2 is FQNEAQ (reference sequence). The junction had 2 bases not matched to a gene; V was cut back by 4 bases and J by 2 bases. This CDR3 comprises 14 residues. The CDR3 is CASSSTGRNQPQHF. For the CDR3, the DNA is TGTGCCAGCAGCTCGACAGGGCGCAATCAGCCCCAGCATTTT.

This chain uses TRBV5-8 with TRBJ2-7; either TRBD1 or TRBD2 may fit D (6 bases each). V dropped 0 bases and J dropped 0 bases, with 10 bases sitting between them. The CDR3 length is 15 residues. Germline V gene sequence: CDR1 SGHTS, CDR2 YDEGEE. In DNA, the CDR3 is TGTGCCAGCAGCTTGGGGAGGGGGAGCTCCTACGAGCAGTACTTC. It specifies CASSLGRGSSYEQYF.

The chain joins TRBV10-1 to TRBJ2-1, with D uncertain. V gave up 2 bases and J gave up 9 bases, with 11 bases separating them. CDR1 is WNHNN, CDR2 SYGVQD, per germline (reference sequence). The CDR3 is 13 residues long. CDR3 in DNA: TGCGCCAGCAGTGAGCCTCCAGACGCTGAGCAGTTCTTC. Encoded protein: CASSEPPDAEQFF.

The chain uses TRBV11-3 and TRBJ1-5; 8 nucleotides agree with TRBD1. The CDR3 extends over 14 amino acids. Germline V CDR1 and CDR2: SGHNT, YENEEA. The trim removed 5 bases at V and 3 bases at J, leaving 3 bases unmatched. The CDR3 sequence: CASSDRGINQPQHF. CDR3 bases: TGTGCCAGCAGCGACAGGGGAATCAATCAGCCCCAGCATTTT. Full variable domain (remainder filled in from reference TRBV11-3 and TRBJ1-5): EAGVVQSPRYKIIEKKQPVAFWCNPISGHNTLYWYLQNLGQGPELLIRYENEEAVDDSQLPKDRFSAERLKGVDSTLKIQPAELGDSAVYLCASSDRGINQPQHFGDGTRLSIL.

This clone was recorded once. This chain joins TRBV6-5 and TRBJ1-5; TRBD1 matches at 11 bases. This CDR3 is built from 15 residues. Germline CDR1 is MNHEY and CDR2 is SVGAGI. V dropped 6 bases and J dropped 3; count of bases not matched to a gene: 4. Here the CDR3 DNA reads TGTGCCAGCAGCCGGGACAGGGGGTTCAATCAGCCCCAGCATTTT. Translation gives CASSRDRGFNQPQHF.

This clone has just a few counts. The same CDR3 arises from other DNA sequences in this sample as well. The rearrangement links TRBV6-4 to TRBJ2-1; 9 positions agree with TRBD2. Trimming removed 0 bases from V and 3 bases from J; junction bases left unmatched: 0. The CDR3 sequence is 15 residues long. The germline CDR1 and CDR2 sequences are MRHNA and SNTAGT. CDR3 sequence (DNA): TGTGCCAGCAGTGACTCAGCGGGAGGCTACAATGAGCAGTTCTTC. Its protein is CASSDSAGGYNEQFF.

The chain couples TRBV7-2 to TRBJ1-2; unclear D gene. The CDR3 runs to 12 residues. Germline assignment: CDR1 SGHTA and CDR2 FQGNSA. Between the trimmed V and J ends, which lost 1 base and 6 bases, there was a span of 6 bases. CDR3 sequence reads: CASSLVRDGYTF. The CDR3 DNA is TGTGCCAGCAGCTTAGTTAGGGATGGCTACACCTTC.

The CDR3 nucleotides read TGCGCCAGCAGCTTCCTCCGGACGGCGACTGTCGGGGAGCTGTTTTTT. It yields the protein CASSFLRTATVGELFF. This rearrangement joins TRBV5-1 to TRBJ2-2; D remains unclear. The V gene's germline CDR1 is SGHRS and CDR2 YFSETQ. Trimming shortened V by 2 bases and J by 7 bases, and 18 bases separated the two germline ends. The CDR3 runs to 16 residues.

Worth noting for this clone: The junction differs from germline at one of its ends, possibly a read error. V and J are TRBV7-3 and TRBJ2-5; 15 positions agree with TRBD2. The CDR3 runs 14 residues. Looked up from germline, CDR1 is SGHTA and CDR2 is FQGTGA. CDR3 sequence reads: CASSPTGLAGGMDF. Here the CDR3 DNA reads TGTGCCAGCAGCCCCACCGGACTAGCGGGGGGGATGGACTTC.